This T cell receptor (beta chain) was documented in a study of a mutant IDH1 vaccine in newly diagnosed glioma. Study background: Averaging roughly 40 years of age, treated patients were about 60% male and approximately 40% female. Most patients had received both radiotherapy and temozolomide, the prior options being radiotherapy, temozolomide, or both. Study-wide results and limits: Among all patients, vaccine-induced immune responses occurred in 90% to 95%.

Method: immunoSEQ multiplex PCR; TCRdb's copy keeps in-frame clones and lacks some. The sample carries approximately 32,000 clones, 50% to 60% recorded once. Time point defined: week 5, during vaccination. Every vaccination contained 300 ug of the mutant IDH1 20-mer peptide and was paired with topical imiquimod. Every donor had a new WHO grade 3 or 4 astrocytoma that was IDH1-mutant, with loss of nuclear ATRX. Germline CDR1 and CDR2: LNHDA and SQIVND (reference sequence). The CDR3 is 14 residues long. V was cut by 2 bases and J by 0 bases, with 7 bases left in between. As to this clone: Antigen: not known.

The chain combines TRBV19 with TRBJ1-1, with D hard to call. Sequenced material: PBMCs, taken from a glioma patient whose treatment included an IDH1 peptide vaccine. The sequence derives from a woman aged 18-30 years with glioma. Here the CDR3 DNA reads TGTGCCAGTAGTATACTGGCGCTGAACACTGAAGCTTTCTTT. As protein: CASSILALNTEAFF.